What follows are 9 T cell receptor beta chains derived from one specimen sequenced in a study of T-cell memory formation after mild COVID-19. TCRdb processed the 5' RACE reads anew with MiXCR; each CDR3 protein has one entry. The sample consists of about 600,000 distinct CDR3 sequences, less than 25% of them appearing once. The sequencing sample was made of PBMCs or a T cell subset sorted from them (not recorded which). Receptors originate from an adult woman who had mild COVID-19 (a few samples of this study predate the infection). Cell type and time point are not known.

This sequence joins TRBV7-9 and TRBJ2-7; D remains unclear. The length of the CDR3 is 11 residues. Trimming cost V 5 bases and J 4 bases, with 6 bases left between them. The germline gives CDR1 SEHNR, CDR2 FQNEAQ (reference sequence). The CDR3 here is CASSVRYEQYF. CDR3 in DNA: TGTGCCAGCAGCGTGAGGTACGAGCAGTACTTC.

Written as DNA, the CDR3 is TGCGCCAGCCGGGCGGGAGTTATCGTAAATGAAAAACTGTTTTTT. This encodes CASRAGVIVNEKLFF. The rearrangement uses TRBV5-1 and TRBJ1-4; D ambiguous. The CDR3 spans 15 residues. V was clipped by 7 bases and J by 5 bases, with 18 bases between them. Looked up from germline, CDR1 is SGHRS and CDR2 is YFSETQ. Using reference TRBV5-1 and TRBJ1-4 for the parts outside the CDR3, the full variable domain is KAGVTQTPRYLIKTRGQQVTLSCSPISGHRSVSWYQQTPGQGLQFLFEYFSETQRNKGNFPGRFSGRQFSNSRSEMNVSTLELGDSALYLCASRAGVIVNEKLFFGSGTQLSVL.

This chain links TRBV5-1 with TRBJ1-4, with TRBD1 matching 7 bases. V lost 3 bases and J lost 0; bases outside the gene matches: 2. The CDR3 covers 15 residues. Germline lookup yields CDR1 SGHRS and CDR2 YFSETQ. For the CDR3, the DNA is TGCGCCAGCAGCTCCGGGACAGCAACTAATGAAAAACTGTTTTTT. As protein: CASSSGTATNEKLFF.

The chain couples TRBV2 to TRBJ2-4; 9 nucleotides match TRBD1. Germline-derived CDR1 and CDR2 are SNHLY and FYNNEI. V lost 6 bases and J lost 0; bases outside the gene matches: 3. The CDR3 length is 15 residues. The CDR3 DNA is TGTGCCAGCAGGGGACAGGGTGTAGCCAAAAACATTCAGTACTTC. Amino acid sequence: CASRGQGVAKNIQYF.

The chain uses TRBV30 and TRBJ2-3; D perhaps matches TRBD2 (5 bases). This CDR3 comprises 12 residues. CDR1 and CDR2 from the germline V gene are GTSNPN and SVGIG (reference sequence). V was clipped by 4 bases and J by 3 bases, with 8 bases between them. CDR3 sequence: CAWKRLTDTQYF. In DNA, the CDR3 is TGTGCCTGGAAGCGGCTGACAGATACGCAGTATTTT.

The CDR3 sequence: CASTDLGPHEQYF. CDR3 DNA: TGCGCCAGCACCGATCTGGGCCCCCACGAGCAGTACTTC. The V call is TRBV5-1, the J call TRBJ2-7; D not certain. This CDR3 has 13 amino acids. The germline V gene has CDR1 SGHRS and CDR2 YFSETQ. Trimming pared 6 bases from V and 5 bases from J, leaving 15 bases between.

V gene TRBV2 combines with J gene TRBJ2-1; TRBD2 agrees at 13 bases. Germline loops: CDR1 SNHLY, CDR2 FYNNEI. Trimming cost V 6 bases and J 6 bases; bases outside gene matches: 5. There are 15 residues in the CDR3. CDR3 in amino acids: CASRGTSGGANEQFF. The CDR3 DNA is TGTGCCAGCAGGGGAACTAGCGGGGGGGCCAATGAGCAGTTCTTC.

This clonotype was seen at least ten times. The gene calls are TRBV7-9 and TRBJ2-1; the D is unclear. CDR3 length: 18 residues. Trimming stripped 1 base from V and 1 base from J, with 17 bases between. CDR1 and CDR2 (germline): SEHNR, FQNEAQ (reference sequence). CDR3 loop: CASSLVSGAGWSYNEQFF. For the CDR3, the DNA is TGTGCCAGCAGCTTAGTCTCCGGAGCCGGGTGGTCCTACAATGAGCAGTTCTTC.

This chain links TRBV5-5 with TRBJ2-7, with D possibly being TRBD2 (7 bases). Trimming took 4 bases from V and 3 from J, leaving 17 bases between them. Germline CDR1 is SGHKS and CDR2 is YYEKEE (reference sequence). This CDR3 has 15 amino acids. CDR3 in amino acids: CASSRERGRDYEQYF. For the CDR3, the DNA is TGTGCCAGCAGCCGAGAGAGGGGGAGGGACTACGAGCAGTACTTC.